A single sample is the source of the 8 T cell receptor beta chains below, sequenced in a study of shared clonotypes between healthy human individuals. TCRdb's table, derived via immunoSEQ multiplex PCR, lists solely in-frame clones and lacks some. The sample shows roughly 2.4 million clones, around 95% of them seen only once. Sequencing was carried out using naive CD4+ T cells sorted from blood. The subset here: CD45RA+ positively selected. The receptor set was obtained from a man between 18 and 35 years old in good health.

As concerns this clone: Other DNA sequences in the sample encode the same CDR3. The V call is TRBV9, the J call TRBJ1-3, with D uncertain. Germline V lookup: CDR1 SGDLS, CDR2 YYNGEE. The ends were cut back, 0 bases at V and 0 bases at J, with 7 bases in the middle. The length of the CDR3 is 15 residues. The CDR3 is CASSVGGGSGNTIYF. Written as DNA, the CDR3 is TGTGCCAGCAGCGTAGGGGGAGGCTCTGGAAACACCATATATTTT.

A word on this clone: Other DNA sequences of this sample code for an identical CDR3. The rearrangement joins TRBV6-5 to TRBJ2-7, with 7 bases matching TRBD1. V lost 0 bases, J lost 4 bases, and 3 bases stayed unmatched. Looked up from germline, CDR1 is MNHEY and CDR2 is SVGAGI. This CDR3 region has 14 residues. The DNA for the CDR3 is TGTGCCAGCAGTTACTCCAGGGGGACGTACGAGCAGTACTTC. Translating gives CASSYSRGTYEQYF.

Comments on this clone: Other DNA sequences in the sample encode the same CDR3. The chain employs TRBV5-4 and TRBJ2-3, with D maybe TRBD2 (5 bases). The CDR3 runs 13 residues. The germline CDR1 and CDR2 sequences are SGHNT and YYREEE (reference sequence). V was trimmed by 4 bases and J by 3 bases, leaving 9 bases between them. The CDR3 DNA reads TGTGCCAGCAGCACTCCGGGGACAGATACGCAGTATTTT. Protein: CASSTPGTDTQYF.

This rearrangement joins TRBV21-1 to TRBJ2-7; the table gives TRBD2 as D, unverified against the DNA. TRBV21-1 is recorded as a pseudogene. This CDR3 region has 19 residues. CDR3 amino acids: CASSKDTSGRECGGYEQYF. CDR3 DNA sequence: TGTGCCAGCAGCAAAGATACTAGCGGGAGGGAGTGCGGGGGCTACGAGCAGTACTTC.

This chain uses TRBV5-1 with TRBJ1-1; D may be TRBD1 (5 bases). Germline lookup yields CDR1 SGHRS and CDR2 YFSETQ. The ends were cut back, 5 bases at V and 1 base at J, with 12 bases in the middle. The CDR3 loop spans 14 amino acids. The CDR3 DNA is TGCGCCAGCAGGAAGGTGGGGGAGAACACTGAAGCTTTCTTT. This sequence encodes CASRKVGENTEAFF.

V is TRBV18 and J is TRBJ2-1, with D unclear. CDR3 size: 15 residues. Germline V gene data show CDR1 as KGHSH and CDR2 as LQKENI. V lost 6 bases to trimming and J lost 4 bases, with 16 bases between them. CDR3 region: CASSLVGPTYNEQFF. DNA for the CDR3: TGTGCCAGCTCTCTTGTTGGGCCTACTTACAATGAGCAGTTCTTC.

This chain uses TRBV2 with TRBJ2-5, with D perhaps matching TRBD1 (6 bases). Trimming took off 4 bases at V and 0 bases at J, with 18 bases between the two ends. CDR3 length: 17 residues. Germline CDR1 is SNHLY and CDR2 is FYNNEI. CDR3 bases: TGTGCCAGCAGTGGGTCCTATGGACAGAAATACCAAGAGACCCAGTACTTC. Its protein is CASSGSYGQKYQETQYF.

This chain uses TRBV5-1 with TRBJ2-5; tentative D call: TRBD1 (6 bases). CDR1 and CDR2 (germline): SGHRS, YFSETQ. This CDR3 spans 15 amino acids. V shed 4 bases and J shed 5 bases, with 18 bases lying between them. The CDR3 spells CASSQTGQIRETQYF. The CDR3 coding sequence is TGCGCCAGCAGCCAGACAGGTCAGATCAGGGAGACCCAGTACTTC.